This is a list of T cell receptor beta chains from one sample in a study of blood T cell repertoires in COVID-19. Sequenced by immunoSEQ multiplex PCR; TCRdb stores in-frame clones only, minus some. The sample yields roughly 130,000 clones, approximately 82% seen once. Sequencing was performed on peripheral blood. The receptors stem from a man aged 40-49 years with active or convalescent COVID-19. CDR3s include the opening cysteine and the closing phenylalanine or tryptophan. The D gene is left open where the match is weak. Rows give clone size only sometimes, using once, few, many, or a class for an expanded clone.

J,size,D,V,CDR3,DNA
TRBJ1-5,few,TRBD1,TRBV2,CASSGQGGQPQHF,TGTGCCAGCTCGGGACAGGGGGGTCAGCCCCAGCATTTT
TRBJ1-6,few,-,TRBV4-2,CASSQDRRGNSPLHF,TGTGCCAGCAGCCAAGATCGTCGAGGGAATTCACCCCTCCACTTT
TRBJ1-4,-,-,TRBV6-1,CASSARDSRVTTNEKLFF,TGTGCCAGCAGTGCTCGGGACTCCCGGGTCACAACTAATGAAAAACTGTTTTTT
TRBJ2-2,-,-,TRBV5-6,CASSSFQTGRTGELFF,TGTGCCAGCAGCTCCTTTCAGACAGGCAGGACCGGGGAGCTGTTTTTT
TRBJ1-5,-,TRBD1,TRBV5-1,CASSLGTGGQPQHF,TGCGCCAGCAGCTTGGGGACAGGCGGGCAGCCCCAGCATTTT
TRBJ1-5,-,TRBD1,TRBV29-1,CSASHGTGQNQPQHF,TGCAGCGCGTCTCACGGGACAGGGCAGAATCAGCCCCAGCATTTT
TRBJ1-3,-,-,TRBV3-1/TRBV3-2,CASSQAQGNTIYF,TGTGCCAGCAGCCAAGCCCAGGGAAACACCATATATTTT
TRBJ2-3,-,TRBD2,TRBV19,CAGRHSGATTDTQYF,TGTGCCGGAAGACATAGCGGGGCGACCACAGATACGCAGTATTTT
TRBJ1-5,-,-,TRBV30,CAWSRSTALGGNQPQHF,TGTGCCTGGAGTAGATCCACGGCTCTAGGGGGCAATCAGCCCCAGCATTTT
TRBJ2-1,-,-,TRBV5-1,CASSLEYRDRNEQFF,TGCGCCAGCAGCTTGGAATACAGGGATAGGAATGAGCAGTTCTTC
TRBJ2-3,-,TRBD1,TRBV18,CASSTDRVLTDTQYF,TGTGCCAGCTCGACGGACAGGGTCCTCACAGATACGCAGTATTTT